The text below deals with one TCR beta chain. It was with a sample-barcoded 5' primer and a J-beta primer mix that a second PCR of roughly 7 to 12 cycles was run. TCRdb independently ran MiXCR on the 5' RACE reads; one entry per CDR3 protein. The sample lists about 1.8 million distinct CDR3 sequences; around half were seen once. This record comes from a study of blood T cells in healthy people across ages. Across the study: Capture by template switching was about one barcoded beta molecule per two T cells.

Trimming cost V 3 bases and J 4 bases, with 9 bases left between them. There are 14 residues in the CDR3. Germline V CDR1 and CDR2: MDHEN, SYDVKM. The rearrangement uses TRBV28 and TRBJ1-4, with D possibly matching TRBD1 (5 bases). The clonotype comes from a woman aged 40 to 50 in good health. The sample consisted of blood. In DNA form, the CDR3 reads TGTGCCAGCAGTTTCAGACAGATTAATGAAAAACTGTTTTTT. Its protein product is CASSFRQINEKLFF. Full variable domain (missing parts from reference TRBV28 and TRBJ1-4): DVKVTQSSRYLVKRTGEKVFLECVQDMDHENMFWYRQDPGLGLRLIYFSYDVKMKEKGDIPEGYSVSREKKERFSLILESASTNQTSMYLCASSFRQINEKLFFGSGTQLSVL.